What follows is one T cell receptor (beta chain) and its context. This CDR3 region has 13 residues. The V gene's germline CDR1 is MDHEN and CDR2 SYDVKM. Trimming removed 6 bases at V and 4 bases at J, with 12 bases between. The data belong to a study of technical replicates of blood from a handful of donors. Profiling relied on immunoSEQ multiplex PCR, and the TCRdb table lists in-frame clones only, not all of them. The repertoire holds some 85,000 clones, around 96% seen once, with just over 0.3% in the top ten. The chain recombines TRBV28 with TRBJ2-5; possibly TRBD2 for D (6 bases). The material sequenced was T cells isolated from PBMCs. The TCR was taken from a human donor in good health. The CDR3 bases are TGTGCCAGCAGCCGGAGGGGATTAGAGACCCAGTACTTC. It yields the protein CASSRRGLETQYF.